The 28 T cell receptor beta chains presented below share a single source sample, sequenced in a study of T cells in Graves' hyperthyroidism and ophthalmopathy. The TCR beta CDR3 regions underwent amplification using RNA transcripts as the source. HTBI primers were employed in a first-round RT-PCR of the TCR CDR3. TCRdb processed the multiplex PCR reads anew with MiXCR; each CDR3 protein has one entry. The table shows about 380,000 distinct CDR3 sequences, with around 20% occurring only once. The specimen was blood. The receptors derive from a man aged 18 to 29 with Graves' ophthalmopathy.

This clonotype was recorded many times. V usage is TRBV2 and J usage is TRBJ2-7; 8 positions match TRBD1. This CDR3 has 14 residues. Germline V CDR1 and CDR2: SNHLY, FYNNEI. With V trimmed by 5 bases and J by 4 bases, 7 bases remained unmatched. Here the CDR3 reads CASSRPTGGYEQYF. The CDR3 bases are TGTGCCAGCAGTAGGCCAACAGGGGGATACGAGCAGTACTTC.

This clonotype was detected a few times. The genes are TRBV6-2 or TRBV6-3 and TRBJ1-5, with D hard to call. V was pared by 2 bases and J by 3 bases, with 8 bases between. Germline V gene lookup returns CDR1 MNHEY and CDR2 SVGEGT. The CDR3 sequence is 14 residues long. The CDR3 nucleotides are TGTGCCAGCAGTTACGGCCAGCACAATCAGCCCCAGCATTTT. This gives the protein CASSYGQHNQPQHF.

This clonotype was seen ten or more times. V gene TRBV11-3 combines with J gene TRBJ2-3, with D unclear. CDR1 is SGHNT and CDR2 is YENEEA in the germline V gene. The CDR3 runs 14 residues. Trimming cost V 1 base and J 6 bases, with 11 bases left between them. The CDR3 coding sequence is TGTGCCAGCAGCTTAGCCGGGCCGTGGGATACGCAGTATTTT. As protein: CASSLAGPWDTQYF.

This clonotype was seen a few times. J is TRBJ1-1 and V is TRBV5-1; the D is unclear. Germline V gene lookup returns CDR1 SGHRS and CDR2 YFSETQ. V lost 10 bases to trimming and J lost 1 base, with 20 bases between them. This CDR3 contains 15 residues. As DNA, the CDR3 is TGCGCCCGCCCTCGGGAGCCATCAGAGAACACTGAAGCTTTCTTT. It translates to CARPREPSENTEAFF. Full variable domain (outside the CDR3, taken from reference TRBV5-1 and TRBJ1-1): KAGVTQTPRYLIKTRGQQVTLSCSPISGHRSVSWYQQTPGQGLQFLFEYFSETQRNKGNFPGRFSGRQFSNSRSEMNVSTLELGDSALYLCARPREPSENTEAFFGQGTRLTVV.

This clonotype was counted only a few times. The gene calls are TRBV6-2 or TRBV6-3 and TRBJ2-7, with 9 bases matching TRBD2. The ends lost 0 bases at V and 4 bases at J; junction bases unmatched: 7. Germline V CDR1 and CDR2: MNHEY, SVGEGT. This CDR3 region has 16 residues. CDR3: CASSYSYSGGMYEQYF. In DNA form, the CDR3 reads TGTGCCAGCAGTTACTCGTATAGCGGGGGAATGTACGAGCAGTACTTC.

This clonotype came up many times. V gene TRBV3-1 combines with J gene TRBJ2-2; the D gene is possibly TRBD2 (6 bases). Germline CDR1 and CDR2: LGHDT and YNNKEL (reference sequence). Between the trimmed V and J ends, which lost 3 bases and 7 bases, there was a span of 15 bases. The CDR3 totals 15 residues. The CDR3 reads CASSQGSVGGGELFF. The CDR3 bases are TGTGCCAGCAGCCAGGGGTCGGTCGGGGGCGGGGAGCTGTTTTTT.

This clonotype was recorded at least ten times. The chain carries TRBV5-1 and TRBJ2-3, with D possibly being TRBD2 (6 bases). This CDR3 region has 19 residues. In germline, CDR1 is SGHRS, CDR2 YFSETQ. V lost 5 bases, J lost 0 bases, and 25 bases lay in between. The CDR3 spells CASSSLGAFSGYSTDTQYF. CDR3 sequence (DNA): TGCGCCAGCAGTTCTCTCGGAGCTTTTAGCGGTTATAGCACAGATACGCAGTATTTT.

The chain carries TRBV10-2 and TRBJ2-6; D gene unclear. The CDR3 has 15 amino acids. Between the trimmed V and J ends, which lost 3 bases and 5 bases, there was a span of 11 bases. The germline V gene has CDR1 WSHSY and CDR2 SAAADI. The CDR3 protein is CASSDSQLRANVLTF. CDR3 nucleotides: TGCGCCAGCAGTGACTCCCAGCTTCGGGCCAACGTCCTGACTTTC.

Ten or more counts support this clonotype. The CDR3 DNA reads TGTGCCAGCAGTTTAGCTTGGAATAGCAATCAGCCCCAGCATTTT. Protein sequence: CASSLAWNSNQPQHF. V is TRBV12-3 or TRBV12-4 and J is TRBJ1-5, with no clear D. The V end lost 0 bases, the J end lost 0 bases, and 6 bases lay between the germline ends. The CDR3 totals 15 residues.

This clonotype has a handful of counts. The chain is built from TRBV7-3 and TRBJ2-5; 8 nucleotides agree with TRBD2. The CDR3 has 15 amino acids. The J segment lost 5 bases and the V segment lost 5 bases, leaving 10 bases of the junction unmatched. Germline V gene sequence: CDR1 SGHTA, CDR2 FQGTGA. CDR3 in amino acids: CASSVSGGRRETQYF. DNA of the CDR3: TGTGCCAGCAGCGTTTCGGGGGGGCGAAGGGAGACCCAGTACTTC.

The table lists this clonotype with a count of one. CDR3 sequence (DNA): TGCAGTGCTAACAACTACGAGCAGTACTTC. Amino acids: CSANNYEQYF. The chain links TRBV20-1 to TRBJ2-7; no firm D call. V was clipped by 4 bases and J by 3 bases, with 4 bases between them. Germline CDR1 reads DFQATT; CDR2 reads SNEGSKA (reference sequence). The CDR3 is made up of 10 amino acids.

This clonotype was counted a few times. The chain carries TRBV11-1 and TRBJ2-7; no reliable D call. With 3 bases removed from V and 3 bases from J, the gap between germline ends came to 12 bases. CDR3 length: 14 amino acids. Germline CDR1 reads SGHAT; CDR2 reads FQDESV (reference sequence). CDR3 loop: CASSFSVDLYEQYF. CDR3 DNA: TGTGCCAGCAGCTTTTCCGTAGACCTCTACGAGCAGTACTTC. The full variable domain, with the rest looked up from reference TRBV11-1 and TRBJ2-7, is EAEVAQSPRYKITEKSQAVAFWCDPISGHATLYWYRQILGQGPELLVQFQDESVVDDSQLPKDRFSAERLKGVDSTLKIQPAELGDSAMYLCASSFSVDLYEQYFGPGTRLTVT.

This clonotype was found many times. J is TRBJ2-5 and V is TRBV7-3; no firm D call. The CDR3 is 15 residues long. Germline-derived CDR1 and CDR2 are SGHTA and FQGTGA. V gave up 3 bases and J gave up 4 bases, with 15 bases separating them. DNA of the CDR3: TGTGCCAGCAGCTTCCAAGGCGGAGTCGGAGAGACCCAGTACTTC. Its protein product is CASSFQGGVGETQYF.

The table lists this clonotype with many counts. The CDR3 sequence is CASSQKQLTDTQYF. In nucleotides, the CDR3 is TGTGCCAGCAGCCAAAAACAACTCACAGATACGCAGTATTTT. This rearrangement joins TRBV7-9 to TRBJ2-3; D not certain. Germline assignment: CDR1 SEHNR and CDR2 FQNEAQ (reference sequence). This CDR3 has 14 residues. Trimming pared 5 bases from V and 2 bases from J, leaving 11 bases between.

Many counts were recorded for this clonotype. The genes are TRBV2 and TRBJ2-5; D unclear. Trimming cost V 6 bases and J 7 bases, with 9 bases left between them. The CDR3 is made up of 11 amino acids. Germline V gives CDR1 SNHLY, CDR2 FYNNEI. The CDR3 sequence is CASSDQVTQYF. CDR3 sequence (DNA): TGTGCCAGCAGCGACCAGGTGACCCAGTACTTC.

This chain uses TRBV27 with TRBJ2-7; 12 bases map to TRBD2. The CDR3 loop spans 16 amino acids. The junction had 10 bases not matched to a gene; V was cut back by 7 bases and J by 3 bases. The V gene's germline CDR1 is MNHEY and CDR2 SMNVEV (reference sequence). The CDR3 region is CASTPTGLAGFYEQYF. DNA of the CDR3: TGTGCCAGCACACCAACGGGACTAGCGGGTTTCTACGAGCAGTACTTC.

This clonotype was seen many times. This chain uses TRBV5-1 with TRBJ2-1; TRBD1 matches at 7 bases. The ends lost 4 bases at V and 4 bases at J; junction bases unmatched: 2. Germline-derived CDR1 and CDR2 are SGHRS and YFSETQ. This CDR3 region has 13 residues. Here the CDR3 DNA reads TGCGCCAGCAGCGTGGGACAGTACAATGAGCAGTTCTTC. Residues: CASSVGQYNEQFF.

The CDR3 is CASSHPGTGGGIDTQYF. The CDR3 nucleotides read TGTGCCAGCAGCCACCCAGGGACAGGGGGCGGAATTGATACGCAGTATTTT. The chain employs TRBV3-1 and TRBJ2-3, with TRBD1 matching over 12 bases. Germline V gene sequence: CDR1 LGHDT, CDR2 YNNKEL (reference sequence). There are 17 residues in the CDR3. V lost 3 bases, J lost 6 bases, and 10 bases stayed unmatched.

This clonotype has at least ten counts. The rearrangement uses TRBV28 and TRBJ2-2; 7 bases line up with TRBD1. Germline CDR1 is MDHEN and CDR2 is SYDVKM. The CDR3 runs 13 residues. J was trimmed by 5 bases and V by 10 bases; bases with no gene match: 7. CDR3 region: CATPDRTTGELFF. DNA for the CDR3: TGTGCCACGCCGGACAGGACGACCGGGGAGCTGTTTTTT.

Remarks on this clonotype: A read error is possible here, since a much larger clone lies one base away. This sequence joins TRBV2 and TRBJ2-3; D is perhaps TRBD1 (6 bases). V lost 4 bases and J lost 6, with 14 bases in between. This CDR3 has 14 residues. Germline V gene data show CDR1 as SNHLY and CDR2 as FYNNEI. CDR3 DNA: TGTGCCAGCAGTGCCTGGACAGAGGCCGATACGCAGTATTTT. Translating gives CASSAWTEADTQYF.

The gene calls are TRBV12-3 or TRBV12-4 and TRBJ2-2, with a tentative D call TRBD1 (6 bases). V was cut by 2 bases and J by 4 bases, with 14 bases left in between. This CDR3 is 16 amino acids long. The CDR3: CASSLITGWSTGELFF. CDR3 coding DNA: TGTGCCAGCAGTTTAATTACAGGGTGGAGCACCGGGGAGCTGTTTTTT.

The rearrangement links TRBV19 to TRBJ2-1; 11 bases map to TRBD2. J lost 8 bases, V lost 2 bases, and 5 bases had no gene match. CDR1 LNHDA and CDR2 SQIVND come from the germline V gene (reference sequence). The CDR3 runs 15 residues. CDR3 in DNA: TGTGCCAGTAGTATAAGCCTAGCGGGGGGCTATGAGCAGTTCTTC. As protein: CASSISLAGGYEQFF.

The chain couples TRBV20-1 to TRBJ2-3; TRBD2 matches at 8 bases. Trimming took 4 bases from V and 5 from J; bases not matched to a gene: 14. There are 16 residues in the CDR3. Germline assignment: CDR1 DFQATT and CDR2 SNEGSKA (reference sequence). This CDR3 is CSAILAGNLNRDTQYF. CDR3 coding DNA: TGCAGTGCTATCCTAGCGGGCAACCTCAACAGAGATACGCAGTATTTT.

This chain joins TRBV5-1 and TRBJ2-3; 7 nucleotides agree with TRBD2. The V gene end was trimmed by 6 bases and the J gene end by 0 bases; junction bases not matched to a gene: 7. The CDR3 sequence is 15 residues long. Germline assignment: CDR1 SGHRS and CDR2 YFSETQ. Here the CDR3 reads CASMWGGRSTDTQYF. The CDR3 region has the DNA TGCGCCAGCATGTGGGGGGGGAGAAGCACAGATACGCAGTATTTT.

The rearrangement links TRBV28 to TRBJ2-1, with a possible D match to TRBD1 (6 bases). Germline CDR1 reads MDHEN; CDR2 reads SYDVKM. V lost 3 bases to trimming and J lost 6 bases, with 12 bases between them. The CDR3 sequence is 14 residues long. The CDR3 DNA reads TGTGCCAGCAGTTTTACAGGGTTTAGCAATGAGCAGTTCTTC. It specifies CASSFTGFSNEQFF.

This clonotype was observed a few times. The junction does not match germline at one end; this may be a read error. The CDR3 spells CASSSGTSQSGELFF. CDR3 DNA sequence: TGTGCTAGCAGCTCTGGGACTAGCCAGAGTGGGGAGCTGTTTTTT. The chain has TRBV7-7 and TRBJ2-2; 9 nucleotides match TRBD2. Germline-derived CDR1 and CDR2 are SSHAT and FNYEAQ (reference sequence). CDR3 size: 15 residues.

This clonotype was recorded a few times. The V call is TRBV6-1, the J call TRBJ2-7; 10 bases agree with TRBD1. This CDR3 contains 15 residues. V shed 5 bases and J 2 bases; nucleotides not matched to a gene: 6. Germline values: CDR1 MNHNS, CDR2 SASEGT. CDR3: CASSLLTGGAYEQYF. The CDR3 coding sequence is TGTGCCAGCAGTTTGTTGACAGGGGGCGCCTACGAGCAGTACTTC.

The rearrangement joins TRBV4-2 to TRBJ2-1, with 10 bases lining up with TRBD2. Germline CDR1 reads LGHNA; CDR2 reads YNFKEQ. V was pared by 0 bases and J by 4 bases, with 6 bases of the junction left unmatched. The CDR3 has 17 residues. The CDR3: CASSQDLAGVSYNEQFF. The CDR3 DNA sequence: TGTGCCAGCAGCCAAGATCTAGCGGGGGTTTCTTACAATGAGCAGTTCTTC.